This T cell receptor (beta chain) was recorded in a study of human T cells and chemical hapten exposure. Across the study: Patch tests containing 0.01% DPC, applied to the upper back, were read at 6 days. Whole-study results and caveats: After DPC sensitization, TCRs above 1 in 1000 frequency showed no change. Significantly greater numbers of large CDR3 similarity clusters came from expanded TCRs than from controls.

Time point given: patch test 1, 2 weeks after DPC sensitization. Treatment defined: therapeutic diphenylcyclopropenone sensitization with weekly scalp DPC. Alopecia patients deemed DPC-suitable, aged 18 to 70, excluding pregnancy. The V and J ends lost 5 bases and 2 bases respectively, with 17 bases between them. This CDR3 contains 16 residues. Looked up from germline, CDR1 is LNHDA and CDR2 is SQIVND (reference sequence). On this clonotype: The antigen is unknown.

TCRdb re-derived calls from the RACE reads in MiXCR, one entry per CDR3 protein. The data hold about 90,000 distinct CDR3 sequences, with about 11% observed a single time. Source: whole blood, taken in connection with sensitization to the hapten diphenylcyclopropenone (DPC). The chain has TRBV19 and TRBJ2-3; tentatively, D is TRBD2 (5 bases). The source of this sequence is a man aged 35 to 55 with alopecia areata. Some clones in this sample may be carry-over from other donors' samples. CDR3 DNA: TGTGCCAGTAGTCTTCTCCCCGGAGGATCCACAGATACGCAGTATTTT. Amino acid sequence: CASSLLPGGSTDTQYF. Full variable domain (outside the CDR3, taken from reference TRBV19 and TRBJ2-3): DGGITQSPKYLFRKEGQNVTLSCEQNLNHDAMYWYRQDPGQGLRLIYYSQIVNDFQKGDIAEGYSVSREKKESFPLTVTSAQKNPTAFYLCASSLLPGGSTDTQYFGPGTRLTVL.